Listed below are T cell receptor beta chains from one sample, sequenced in a study of T cells after yellow fever vaccination. TCRdb reprocessed the 5' RACE reads with MiXCR, giving one entry per CDR3 protein. The sample lists about 260,000 distinct CDR3 sequences; about 3.5% were seen once. The starting material was PBMCs, obtained 15 days after the yellow fever booster vaccination. These receptors were obtained from a man aged 18 to 30 who received the YFV17D yellow fever vaccine. Both conserved end residues are part of each CDR3.

J	V	CDR3
TRBJ2-2	TRBV7-3	CASSKNRNTGELFF
TRBJ1-2	TRBV11-2	CASSLDSSRAAYGYTF
TRBJ1-2	TRBV4-3	CASSQDRGGAGYGYTF
TRBJ2-2	TRBV4-2	CASSQEAGANTGELFF
TRBJ1-1	TRBV7-9	CASSLTPGAPEAFF
TRBJ1-2	TRBV5-4	CASSLKGGRGYTF
TRBJ1-6	TRBV7-8	CASSLRVGHNSPLHF
TRBJ2-7	TRBV29-1	CSASDRVYEQYF
TRBJ2-7	TRBV27	CASSYQGGNYEQYF
TRBJ2-5	TRBV5-6	CASSLWLGETQYF
TRBJ2-6	TRBV27	CASSSSGAGANVLTF
TRBJ2-1	TRBV27	CASSRQPDYNEQFF
TRBJ1-5	TRBV6-5	CASSYSASNSNQPQHF
TRBJ2-3	TRBV11-1	CASSFPGKSDTQYF
TRBJ1-5	TRBV4-3	CASSQDRRDGQPQHF
TRBJ2-3	TRBV9	CASTPTGHTDTQYF
TRBJ1-6	TRBV5-5	CASSFPGGNSPLHF
TRBJ2-3	TRBV20-1	CSAASGGAGYF
TRBJ1-2	TRBV20-1	CSAYQGGASYGYTF
TRBJ2-1	TRBV5-1	CASRLTGMSYNEQFF
TRBJ2-5	TRBV12-3/TRBV12-4	CASSLAFRDGKTQYF
TRBJ1-5	TRBV7-2	CASSRRQGDQPQHF
TRBJ1-1	TRBV12-3/TRBV12-4	CASTWGAGSTEAFF
TRBJ2-3	TRBV6-2/TRBV6-3	CASSYAYYRRTDTQYF
TRBJ2-3	TRBV6-1	CASSEGYEFRDSPSTDTQYF
TRBJ2-3	TRBV20-1	CSARPGGFTDTQYF